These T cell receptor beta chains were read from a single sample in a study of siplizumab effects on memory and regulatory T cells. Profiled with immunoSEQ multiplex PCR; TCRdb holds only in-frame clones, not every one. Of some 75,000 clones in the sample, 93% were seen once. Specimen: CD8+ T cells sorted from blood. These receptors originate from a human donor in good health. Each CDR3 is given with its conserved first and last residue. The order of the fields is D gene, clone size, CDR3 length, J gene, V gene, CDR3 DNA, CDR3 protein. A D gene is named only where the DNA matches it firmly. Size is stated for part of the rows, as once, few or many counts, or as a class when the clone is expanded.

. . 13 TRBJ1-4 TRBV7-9 TGTGCCAGCAGTTCCCCTCTGGATGAAAAACTGTTTTTT CASSSPLDEKLFF
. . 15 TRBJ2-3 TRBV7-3 TGTGCCAGCAGCCTCGAGGGGTTGCGGGCAGATACGCAGTATTTT CASSLEGLRADTQYF
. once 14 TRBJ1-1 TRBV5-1 TGCGCCAGCAGCTCAACAGGCGTAGACACTGAAGCTTTCTTT CASSSTGVDTEAFF
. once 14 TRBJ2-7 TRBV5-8 TGTGCCAGCAGCCGCAGGGAGAGTCCCTACGAGCAGTACTTC CASSRRESPYEQYF
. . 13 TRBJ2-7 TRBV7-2 TGTGCCAGCAGCTTAGGTCAGAACTACGAGCAGTACTTC CASSLGQNYEQYF
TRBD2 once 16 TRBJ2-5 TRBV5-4 TGTGCCAGCAGCAACCCACTCAGCGGGGGGGAAGAGACCCAGTACTTC CASSNPLSGGEETQYF
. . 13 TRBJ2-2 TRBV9 TGTGCCAGCAGCGGGGGAAGGACCGGGGAGCTGTTTTTT CASSGGRTGELFF
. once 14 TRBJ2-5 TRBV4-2 TGTGCCAGCAGCCTAGGGACTCTTCAAGAGACCCAGTACTTC CASSLGTLQETQYF
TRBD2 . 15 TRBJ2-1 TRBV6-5 TGTGCCAGCAGCATCGCGGGGGGGCCTGGCAATGAGCAGTTCTTC CASSIAGGPGNEQFF
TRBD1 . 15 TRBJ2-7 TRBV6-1 TGTGCCAGCAGTGACCCGGGACAGGGTAACTACGAGCAGTACTTC CASSDPGQGNYEQYF
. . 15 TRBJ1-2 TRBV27 TGTGCCAGCAGCCTAGAGTGGGGGGCTAACTATGGCTACACCTTC CASSLEWGANYGYTF
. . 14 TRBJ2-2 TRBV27 TGTGCCAGCAGTTCTACGGGGGGCCTCGGGGAGCTGTTTTTT CASSSTGGLGELFF
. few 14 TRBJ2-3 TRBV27 TGTGCCCTCCCGGACGCGGCGGACACAGATACGCAGTATTTT CALPDAADTDTQYF
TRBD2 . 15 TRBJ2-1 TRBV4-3 TGCGCCAGCAGCCAGGGGACTAGCGGGCTCGATGAGCAGTTCTTC CASSQGTSGLDEQFF
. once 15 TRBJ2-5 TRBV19 TGTGCCAGTAGTCTTACAAGTTGGGAGGAAGAGACCCAGTACTTC CASSLTSWEEETQYF
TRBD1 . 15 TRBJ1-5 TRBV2 TGTGCCAGCAGTGAGATAGGGACAGGGAATCAGCCCCAGCATTTT CASSEIGTGNQPQHF
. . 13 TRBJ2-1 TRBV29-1 TGCAGCGTTGAAGCCCCCTCCTACAATGAGCAGTTCTTC CSVEAPSYNEQFF